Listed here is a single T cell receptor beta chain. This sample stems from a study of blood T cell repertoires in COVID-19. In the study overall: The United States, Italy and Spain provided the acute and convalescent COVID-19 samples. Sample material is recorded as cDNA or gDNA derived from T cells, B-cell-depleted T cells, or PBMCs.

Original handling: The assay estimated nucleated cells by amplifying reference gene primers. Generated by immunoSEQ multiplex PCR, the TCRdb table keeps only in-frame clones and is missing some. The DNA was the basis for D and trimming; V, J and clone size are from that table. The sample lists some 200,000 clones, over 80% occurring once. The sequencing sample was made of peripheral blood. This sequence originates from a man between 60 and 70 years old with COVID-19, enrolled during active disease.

The CDR3 is CASSEGKGYQETQYF. CDR3 bases: TGTGCCAGCTCGGAGGGCAAGGGATATCAAGAGACCCAGTACTTC. The V gene is TRBV18, the J gene TRBJ2-5; a possible D gene is TRBD2 (6 bases). V was pared by 6 bases and J by 2 bases, with 16 bases between. CDR3 size: 15 residues. From germline, CDR1 is KGHSH and CDR2 LQKENI.